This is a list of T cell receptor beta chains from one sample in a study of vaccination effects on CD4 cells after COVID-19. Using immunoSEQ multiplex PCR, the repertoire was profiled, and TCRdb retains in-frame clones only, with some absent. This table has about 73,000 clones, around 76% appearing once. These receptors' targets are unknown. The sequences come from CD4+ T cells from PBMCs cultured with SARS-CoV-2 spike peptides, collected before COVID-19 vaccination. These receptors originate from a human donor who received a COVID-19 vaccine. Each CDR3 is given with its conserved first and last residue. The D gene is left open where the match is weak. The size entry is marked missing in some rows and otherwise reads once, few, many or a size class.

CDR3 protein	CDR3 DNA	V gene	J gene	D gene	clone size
CASSLAGQGGETQYF	TGTGCCAGCAGCTTGGCCGGACAGGGAGGGGAGACCCAGTACTTC	TRBV13	TRBJ2-5	NA	NA
CAWSRDGYTF	TGTGCCTGGAGCAGGGATGGCTACACCTTC	TRBV30	TRBJ1-2	NA	few
CASSYSGGVAEAFF	TGTGCCAGCAGTTACTCAGGGGGAGTCGCTGAAGCTTTCTTT	TRBV6-5	TRBJ1-1	NA	NA
CATRRWNSPLHF	TGTGCCACCCGTCGGTGGAATTCACCCCTCCACTTT	TRBV6-6	TRBJ1-6	NA	NA
CASSVGAGNTEAFF	TGTGCCAGCAGCGTTGGGGCGGGGAACACTGAAGCTTTCTTT	TRBV9	TRBJ1-1	NA	NA
CASSLAGIGNYGYTF	TGCGCCAGCAGCTTGGCAGGGATCGGTAACTATGGCTACACCTTC	TRBV5-1	TRBJ1-2	NA	NA
CASSLVSRAAPEAFF	TGCGCCAGCAGCTTGGTTAGTCGGGCAGCGCCTGAAGCTTTCTTT	TRBV5-1	TRBJ1-1	NA	NA
CASSLSGGSGNTIYF	TGTGCCAGCAGCCTCAGTGGGGGATCTGGAAACACCATATATTTT	TRBV9	TRBJ1-3	NA	NA
CSDLELATDTQYF	TGCAGTGACCTAGAGCTAGCAACAGATACGCAGTATTTT	TRBV29-1	TRBJ2-3	NA	NA
CASRNTLNTEAFF	TGTGCCAGCCGGAACACATTGAACACTGAAGCTTTCTTT	TRBV6-4	TRBJ1-1	NA	NA
CASRRGGIAFGGTDTQYF	TGTGCCAGTCGTCGCGGGGGGATCGCCTTCGGAGGCACAGATACGCAGTATTTT	TRBV2	TRBJ2-3	TRBD2	NA
CAWKASWGTYGYTF	TGTGCTTGGAAGGCCTCGTGGGGGACCTATGGCTACACCTTC	TRBV30	TRBJ1-2	NA	NA
CASSQSLAGGTDTQYF	TGCGCCAGCAGCCAAAGTTTAGCGGGGGGCACAGATACGCAGTATTTT	TRBV4-1	TRBJ2-3	TRBD2	NA
CASSERLGSSNEKLFF	TGTGCCAGCAGTGAAAGATTGGGAAGTAGTAATGAAAAACTGTTTTTT	TRBV6-1	TRBJ1-4	NA	NA
CASSFEQGDTQYF	TGTGCCAGCAGTTTTGAACAGGGGGATACGCAGTATTTT	TRBV12-3/TRBV12-4	TRBJ2-3	TRBD1	NA
CASTLKFLGTNDTQYF	TGCGCCAGCACCCTAAAATTCCTCGGGACTAACGATACGCAGTATTTT	TRBV4-1	TRBJ2-3	TRBD2	NA
CASSLGTDTQYF	TGTGCCAGCAGTCTCGGGACAGATACGCAGTATTTT	TRBV7-8	TRBJ2-3	NA	NA
CASSTSQGRQMNTEAFF	TGTGCCAGCTCTACGTCCCAGGGTAGACAGATGAACACTGAAGCTTTCTTT	TRBV18	TRBJ1-1	NA	NA
CASSLGSVNTEAFF	TGTGCCAGCAGCTTGGGCAGCGTCAACACTGAAGCTTTCTTT	TRBV5-6	TRBJ1-1	NA	NA
CASDGGVQETQYF	TGTGCCAGCGACGGGGGAGTCCAAGAGACCCAGTACTTC	TRBV2	TRBJ2-5	NA	NA
CATQKTLAALTEELFF	TGTGCCACACAAAAGACGCTAGCGGCACTCACCGAGGAGCTGTTTTTT	TRBV27	TRBJ2-2	TRBD2	NA
CASSSGQPNTEAFF	TGCGCCAGCAGCTCGGGACAACCGAACACTGAAGCTTTCTTT	TRBV5-1	TRBJ1-1	NA	NA
CASSWTGAGELFF	TGTGCCAGCAGCTGGACAGGGGCCGGGGAGCTGTTTTTT	TRBV7-9	TRBJ2-2	TRBD1	NA
CATRRGQGAYEQFF	TGTGCCACCAGGCGGGGACAGGGGGCTTATGAGCAGTTCTTC	TRBV24-1	TRBJ2-1	TRBD1	NA
CASSQGEGSYNSPLHF	TGTGCCAGCAGCCAAGGGGAAGGCTCCTATAATTCACCCCTCCACTTT	TRBV3-1/TRBV3-2	TRBJ1-6	NA	NA
CASSFAGESWGYTF	TGTGCCAGCAGTTTTGCAGGGGAATCGTGGGGCTACACCTTC	TRBV27	TRBJ1-2	NA	NA
CASSWSVAQETQYF	TGTGCCAGCAGCTGGTCGGTGGCCCAAGAGACCCAGTACTTC	TRBV11-1	TRBJ2-5	NA	NA
CASSGSLADTDTQYF	TGTGCCAGCAGCGGCTCACTAGCGGACACAGATACGCAGTATTTT	TRBV7-2	TRBJ2-3	TRBD2	few
CASSEGWGGRETQYF	TGTGCCAGCAGTGAAGGTTGGGGGGGCCGGGAGACCCAGTACTTC	TRBV6-1	TRBJ2-5	NA	NA
CASSLRGGAPGELFF	TGTGCCAGCAGCTTGCGCGGGGGGGCCCCCGGGGAGCTGTTTTTT	TRBV7-9	TRBJ2-2	TRBD2	NA
CASSLGGQGSSYGYTF	TGTGCCAGCAGCTTAGGTGGACAGGGCAGCTCTTATGGCTACACCTTC	TRBV7-2	TRBJ1-2	TRBD1	NA
CASSRLSGTGDSPLHF	TGTGCCAGCAGCCGTTTATCCGGGACAGGGGATTCACCCCTCCACTTT	TRBV3-1/TRBV3-2	TRBJ1-6	TRBD1	NA
CASSEAGSRGGLVDTQYF	TGTGCCAGCAGTGAAGCGGGATCCCGGGGGGGCCTGGTAGATACGCAGTATTTT	TRBV6-1	TRBJ2-3	TRBD2	NA
CASSSRAQETQYF	TGCGCCAGCAGCTCCCGGGCCCAGGAGACCCAGTACTTC	TRBV5-1	TRBJ2-5	NA	few
CASSYRQGGHTEAFF	TGTGCCAGCAGTTACCGACAGGGGGGCCACACTGAAGCTTTCTTT	TRBV6-5	TRBJ1-1	TRBD1	NA
CASSLSSPGSGQTQYF	TGTGCCAGCAGCTTAAGCTCTCCGGGCTCGGGTCAGACCCAGTACTTC	TRBV7-3	TRBJ2-5	NA	NA
CASSNRDRVNTGELFF	TGCGCCAGCAGCAACCGGGACAGGGTAAACACCGGGGAGCTGTTTTTT	TRBV5-1	TRBJ2-2	TRBD1	NA
CAWSDGSGETQYF	TGTGCCTGGAGCGACGGCTCTGGAGAGACCCAGTACTTC	TRBV30	TRBJ2-5	NA	NA
CASSLDHQETQYF	TGTGCCAGCAGCTTAGATCACCAAGAGACCCAGTACTTC	TRBV7-3	TRBJ2-5	NA	NA
CASSPPGGQETQYF	TGTGCCAGCAGCCCCCCAGGGGGCCAGGAGACCCAGTACTTC	TRBV7-2	TRBJ2-5	TRBD1	NA
CASRLRDPGSSTYNEQFF	TGTGCCAGCAGACTAAGGGATCCGGGGTCAAGCACCTACAATGAGCAGTTCTTC	TRBV3-1/TRBV3-2	TRBJ2-1	NA	NA
CASSIAGGRRTEAFF	TGTGCCAGCAGTATCGCAGGGGGAAGACGGACTGAAGCTTTCTTT	TRBV27	TRBJ1-1	TRBD1	few
CASSLGPSTNEKLFF	TGTGCCAGCAGTTTAGGGCCTTCAACTAATGAAAAACTGTTTTTT	TRBV6-5	TRBJ1-4	NA	NA
CASSPRDTGELFF	TGTGCCAGCTCACCGAGGGACACCGGGGAGCTGTTTTTT	TRBV18	TRBJ2-2	NA	NA
CASSLTRGAQAFF	TGTGCCAGCAGCTTAACGAGGGGGGCCCAAGCTTTCTTT	TRBV7-3	TRBJ1-1	NA	NA
CASSLTGRGQGYTF	TGTGCCAGCAGTTTAACGGGCAGGGGGCAGGGCTACACCTTC	TRBV28	TRBJ1-2	TRBD1	NA
CASSENPQGSGSPLHF	TGTGCCAGCAGTGAAAACCCTCAGGGGTCGGGTTCACCCCTCCACTTT	TRBV2	TRBJ1-6	NA	few
CASSQGQGGRTGELFF	TGTGCCAGCAGCCAAGGACAGGGTGGGCGCACCGGGGAGCTGTTTTTT	TRBV14	TRBJ2-2	TRBD1	NA
CASSLEGAEKNGYTF	TGCGCCAGCAGCTTGGAAGGGGCAGAGAAAAATGGCTACACCTTC	TRBV5-1	TRBJ1-2	NA	NA
CASRGRDRGPRKLFF	TGTGCCAGCCGTGGTCGGGACAGGGGTCCCCGAAAACTGTTTTTT	TRBV27	TRBJ1-4	TRBD1	NA